This T cell receptor beta chain originates from a study of CD8 T cells in ankylosing spondylitis. Broader study findings: Roughly eight highly homologous variants made up a TCR beta motif that seemed to typify ankylosing spondylitis blood. Relatively rare in peripheral blood, disease-linked clones were also CD8+. Past research had described some motif variants in reactive arthritis synovial fluid and blood.

TCRdb ran MiXCR on the 5' RACE reads and lists one entry per CDR3 protein. This repertoire shows roughly 90,000 distinct CDR3 sequences, about 9% found once; its top ten account for about 31%. Remarks on this clonotype: Its antigen is not known.

V gave up 2 bases and J gave up 4 bases, with 12 bases separating them. From germline, CDR1 is SEHNR and CDR2 FQNEAQ (reference sequence). CDR3 length: 15 residues. Specimen: blood, either unsorted or a sorted T cell fraction (not recorded which). V is TRBV7-9 and J is TRBJ2-1; possible D gene TRBD2, 5 bases. This receptor was identified in a male donor with ankylosing spondylitis. The CDR3 DNA reads TGTGCCAGCAGCTTACTAACGGAGGCATACAATGAGCAGTTCTTC. It specifies CASSLLTEAYNEQFF.